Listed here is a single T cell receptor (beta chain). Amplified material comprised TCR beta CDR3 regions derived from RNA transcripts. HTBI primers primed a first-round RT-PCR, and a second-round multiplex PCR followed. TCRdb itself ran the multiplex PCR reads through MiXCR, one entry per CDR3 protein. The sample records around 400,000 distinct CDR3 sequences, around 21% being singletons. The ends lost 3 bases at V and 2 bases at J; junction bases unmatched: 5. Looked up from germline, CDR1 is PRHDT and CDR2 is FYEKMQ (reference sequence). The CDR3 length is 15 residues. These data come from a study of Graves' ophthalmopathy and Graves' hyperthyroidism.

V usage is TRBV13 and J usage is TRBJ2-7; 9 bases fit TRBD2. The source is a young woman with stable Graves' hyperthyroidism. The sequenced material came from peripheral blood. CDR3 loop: CASSFAGGGAYEQYF. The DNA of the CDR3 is TGTGCCAGCAGCTTCGCGGGGGGGGGCGCCTACGAGCAGTACTTC.